This TCR beta chain appears in the sequencing data of a study of neurological immune-mediated disorders. TCRdb redid the calling of the 5' RACE reads with MiXCR, one entry per CDR3 protein. This sample has 55,000 to 65,000 distinct CDR3 sequences, with 9.7% found just once. At least ten counts were recorded for this clonotype. The antigen is unknown. The study's findings and limits: Multiple sclerosis, the disease with the least TCR clonal expansion, fell below healthy controls, whereas HTLV-1-associated myelopathy showed the most.

Germline V gene data show CDR1 as SGHRS and CDR2 as YFSETQ. V dropped 4 bases and J dropped 5 bases, with 12 bases sitting between them. The CDR3 is 13 residues long. As for time point: longitudinal time-point 2. The rearrangement links TRBV5-1 to TRBJ1-2; D is uncertain. This sequence originates from a man aged 25 to 40 in good health. The sequenced material came from PBMCs. The CDR3 DNA sequence: TGCGCCAGCAGCGCCGGCGGGGATTATGGCTACACCTTC. Its translation is CASSAGGDYGYTF.